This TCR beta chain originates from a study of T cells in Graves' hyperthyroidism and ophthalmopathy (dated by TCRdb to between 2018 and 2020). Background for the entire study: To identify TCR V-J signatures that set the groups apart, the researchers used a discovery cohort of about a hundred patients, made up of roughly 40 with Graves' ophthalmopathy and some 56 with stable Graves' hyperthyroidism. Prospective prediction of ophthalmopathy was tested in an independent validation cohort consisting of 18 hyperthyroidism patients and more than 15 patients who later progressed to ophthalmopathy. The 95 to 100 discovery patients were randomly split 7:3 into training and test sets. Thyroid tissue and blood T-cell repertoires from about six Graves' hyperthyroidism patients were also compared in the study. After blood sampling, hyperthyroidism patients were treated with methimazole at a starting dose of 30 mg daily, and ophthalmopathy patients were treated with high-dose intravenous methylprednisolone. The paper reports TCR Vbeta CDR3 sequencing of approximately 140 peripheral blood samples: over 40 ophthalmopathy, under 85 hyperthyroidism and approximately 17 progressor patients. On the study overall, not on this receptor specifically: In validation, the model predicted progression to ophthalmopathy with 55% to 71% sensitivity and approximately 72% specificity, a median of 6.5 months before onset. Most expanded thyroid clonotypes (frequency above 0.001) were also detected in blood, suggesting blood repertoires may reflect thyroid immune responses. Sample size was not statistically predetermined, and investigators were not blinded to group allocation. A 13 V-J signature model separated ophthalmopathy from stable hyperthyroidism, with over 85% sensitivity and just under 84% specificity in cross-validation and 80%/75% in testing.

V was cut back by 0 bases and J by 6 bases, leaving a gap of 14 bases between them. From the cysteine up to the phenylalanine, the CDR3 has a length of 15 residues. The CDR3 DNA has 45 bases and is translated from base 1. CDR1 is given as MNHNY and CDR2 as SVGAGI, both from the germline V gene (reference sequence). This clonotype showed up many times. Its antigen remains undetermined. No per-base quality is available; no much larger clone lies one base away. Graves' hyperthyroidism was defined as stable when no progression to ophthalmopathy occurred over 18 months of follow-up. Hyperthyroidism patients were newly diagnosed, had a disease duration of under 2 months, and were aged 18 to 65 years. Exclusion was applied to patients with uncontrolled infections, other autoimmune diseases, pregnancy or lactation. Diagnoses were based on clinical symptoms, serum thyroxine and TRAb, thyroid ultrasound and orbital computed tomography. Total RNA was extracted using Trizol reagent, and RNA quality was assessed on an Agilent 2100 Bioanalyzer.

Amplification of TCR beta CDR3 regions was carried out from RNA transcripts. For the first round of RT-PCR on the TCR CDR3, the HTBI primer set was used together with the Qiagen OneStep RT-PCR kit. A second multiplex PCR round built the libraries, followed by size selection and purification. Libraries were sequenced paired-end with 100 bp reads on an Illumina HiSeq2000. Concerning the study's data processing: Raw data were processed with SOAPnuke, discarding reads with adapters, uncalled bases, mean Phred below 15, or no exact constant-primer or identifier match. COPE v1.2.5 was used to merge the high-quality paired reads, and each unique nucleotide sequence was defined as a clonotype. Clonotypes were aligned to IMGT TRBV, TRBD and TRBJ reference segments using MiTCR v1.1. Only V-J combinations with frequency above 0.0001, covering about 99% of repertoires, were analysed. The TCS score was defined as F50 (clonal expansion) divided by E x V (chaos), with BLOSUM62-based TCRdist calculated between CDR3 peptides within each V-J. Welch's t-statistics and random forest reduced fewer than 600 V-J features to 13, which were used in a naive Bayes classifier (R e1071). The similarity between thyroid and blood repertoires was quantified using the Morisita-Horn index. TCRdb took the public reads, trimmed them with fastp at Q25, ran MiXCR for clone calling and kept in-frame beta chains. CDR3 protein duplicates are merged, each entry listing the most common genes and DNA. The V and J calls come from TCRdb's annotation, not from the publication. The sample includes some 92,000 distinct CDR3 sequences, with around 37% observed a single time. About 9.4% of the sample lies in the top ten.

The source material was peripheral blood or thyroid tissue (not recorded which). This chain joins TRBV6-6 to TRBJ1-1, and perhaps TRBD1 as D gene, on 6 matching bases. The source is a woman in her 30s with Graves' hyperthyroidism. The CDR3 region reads CASSYSRQGSAEAFF. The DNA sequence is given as TGTGCCAGCAGTTACTCGAGGCAGGGGAGCGCTGAAGCTTTCTTT.